A single sample gave rise to the 27 T cell receptor beta chains below, sequenced in a study of CD8 T cells in ankylosing spondylitis. General observations from the study: Ankylosing spondylitis blood appeared to carry a characteristic TCR beta motif of several highly homologous variants.

No antigen has been identified for these receptors. TCRdb independently ran MiXCR on the 5' RACE reads; one entry per CDR3 protein. The data show some 450,000 distinct CDR3 sequences, 15% to 20% seen once. Material: blood, either unsorted or a sorted T cell fraction (not recorded which). The receptors were gathered from a male donor with ankylosing spondylitis.

This clonotype was picked up a small number of times. The rearrangement links TRBV9 to TRBJ2-3; a possible D gene is TRBD2 (7 bases). The germline gives CDR1 SGDLS, CDR2 YYNGEE. Trimming cost V 2 bases and J 0 bases, with 16 bases left between them. This CDR3 has 17 residues. CDR3 in amino acids: CASSVAGASSSTDTQYF. The CDR3 DNA reads TGTGCCAGCAGCGTTGCGGGGGCCTCCTCTAGCACAGATACGCAGTATTTT.

The J gene is TRBJ2-1, the V gene TRBV20-1; 7 bases are a match to TRBD2. The CDR3 consists of 16 residues. Trimming at V came to 0 bases and at J to 4 bases, leaving 9 bases not matched to a gene. Germline V CDR1 and CDR2: DFQATT, SNEGSKA (reference sequence). CDR3 residues: CSARDPAGETYNEQFF. CDR3 coding DNA: TGCAGTGCTAGAGATCCCGCGGGAGAGACATACAATGAGCAGTTCTTC.

This clonotype was detected many times. CDR3 amino acids: CASSLPLGRSTEAFF. CDR3 DNA: TGTGCCAGCAGTTTACCCCTGGGGCGTAGCACTGAAGCTTTCTTT. This chain uses TRBV12-3 or TRBV12-4 with TRBJ1-1, with D perhaps TRBD1 (5 bases). V was cut by 2 bases and J by 4 bases, with 14 bases left in between. The CDR3 covers 15 residues.

This clonotype was seen a handful of times. The rearrangement uses TRBV7-3 and TRBJ2-1, with 7 bases lining up with TRBD2. Germline V lookup: CDR1 SGHTA, CDR2 FQGTGA. The V and J ends lost 5 bases and 6 bases, in that order; junction bases with no gene match: 13. The CDR3 has 16 residues. CDR3 sequence: CASSPKAAGELNEQFF. CDR3 in DNA: TGTGCCAGCAGCCCTAAAGCGGCGGGAGAACTCAATGAGCAGTTCTTC.

This clonotype appeared many times. This chain's CDR3 is CASRRGTYNEQFF. CDR3 sequence (DNA): TGTGCCAGCCGCAGGGGGACTTACAATGAGCAGTTCTTC. The V call is TRBV12-3 or TRBV12-4, the J call TRBJ2-1, with a weak D call TRBD1 (7 bases). Trimming removed 8 bases from V and 4 bases from J, with 12 bases in between. The CDR3 totals 13 residues.

This clonotype was detected many times. CDR3 sequence: CASRFSAGGRYEQYF. DNA for the CDR3: TGTGCCAGCAGATTCTCGGCAGGGGGGAGGTACGAGCAGTACTTC. The chain couples TRBV7-8 to TRBJ2-7; possibly TRBD1 for D (7 bases). V was pared by 6 bases and J by 4 bases, with 19 bases between. The germline CDR1 and CDR2 sequences are SGHVS and FQNEAQ. This CDR3 comprises 15 residues.

The V call is TRBV6-2 or TRBV6-3, the J call TRBJ2-7, with 7 bases identical to TRBD1. The junction had 5 bases not matched to a gene; V was cut back by 8 bases and J by 1 base. Germline CDR1 and CDR2: MNHEY and SVGEGT. The CDR3 is 13 amino acids. The CDR3 DNA reads as TGTGCCAGCCATAGGGACAGATCCTACGAGCAGTACTTC. This translates into CASHRDRSYEQYF.

The CDR3 nucleotides are TGTGCCAGCAGCTTAGGGCAGCCTGGGTCACCCCTCCACTTT. Translated, it gives CASSLGQPGSPLHF. The J gene is TRBJ1-6, the V gene TRBV7-8; D is ambiguous. CDR1 and CDR2 from the germline V gene are SGHVS and FQNEAQ. With 1 base removed from V and 10 bases from J, the gap between germline ends came to 11 bases. The CDR3 loop spans 14 amino acids.

The gene calls are TRBV7-2 and TRBJ2-7; D is unclear. This CDR3 is built from 15 residues. Germline V gene lookup returns CDR1 SGHTA and CDR2 FQGNSA. V lost 5 bases and J 4 bases, leaving 18 bases between the germline ends. CDR3 protein: CASSLAGSRTYEQYF. The DNA of the CDR3 is TGTGCCAGCAGCCTCGCAGGTTCTCGCACTTACGAGCAGTACTTC.

Ten or more counts support this clonotype. This sequence joins TRBV7-9 and TRBJ2-3; a weak D match, TRBD1 (5 bases). The CDR3 is made up of 15 amino acids. V lost 2 bases to trimming and J lost 6 bases, with 15 bases between them. The germline V gene encodes CDR1 SEHNR and CDR2 FQNEAQ (reference sequence). The CDR3 DNA is TGTGCCAGCAGCTTATTCCAGGGTCAACGGGATACGCAGTATTTT. Translated, it gives CASSLFQGQRDTQYF.

This clonotype was seen more than once but under ten times. The gene calls are TRBV5-1 and TRBJ2-3; the match to TRBD2 covers 8 bases. The CDR3 has 13 amino acids. J lost 6 bases, V lost 4 bases, and 4 bases had no gene match. The germline gives CDR1 SGHRS, CDR2 YFSETQ. The CDR3 here is CASSREGGDTQYF. The DNA for the CDR3 is TGCGCCAGCAGCCGGGAGGGCGGTGATACGCAGTATTTT.

This clonotype was counted between two and nine times. V gene TRBV5-1 combines with J gene TRBJ2-5, with D uncertain. V lost 1 base and J 4 bases, leaving 14 bases between the germline ends. This CDR3 contains 15 residues. The germline CDR1 and CDR2 sequences are SGHRS and YFSETQ. The CDR3 DNA is TGCGCCAGCAGCTTGACACCGAACCTAGGAGAGACCCAGTACTTC. This codes for CASSLTPNLGETQYF.

In its sample, this clonotype was seen many times. This chain joins TRBV11-2 and TRBJ2-1; 13 bases are shared with TRBD2. Per germline, CDR1 SGHAT and CDR2 FQNNGV. Trimming removed 5 bases from V and 5 bases from J; junction bases left unmatched: 3. The CDR3 has 15 residues. CDR3: CASSTLAGGNNEQFF. The CDR3 region has the DNA TGTGCCAGCAGCACACTAGCGGGGGGGAACAATGAGCAGTTCTTC.

V usage is TRBV7-9 and J usage is TRBJ1-5; 7 nucleotides align to TRBD1. The CDR3 runs to 16 residues. Germline loops: CDR1 SEHNR, CDR2 FQNEAQ (reference sequence). V was clipped by 2 bases and J by 3 bases; unmatched bases: 7. CDR3 protein: CASSLLATGPNQPQHF. DNA of the CDR3: TGTGCCAGCAGCTTACTGGCGACAGGGCCCAATCAGCCCCAGCATTTT.

This clonotype turned up a few times. J is TRBJ1-1 and V is TRBV7-3, with TRBD1 identical over 7 bases. Germline V gene lookup returns CDR1 SGHTA and CDR2 FQGTGA. J lost 4 bases, V lost 6 bases, and 5 bases had no gene match. The CDR3 sequence is 13 residues long. The DNA for the CDR3 is TGTGCCAGCAGTCGACAGGGCCCCACTGAAGCTTTCTTT. Translation: CASSRQGPTEAFF.

In this sample, this clonotype turned up a few times. The CDR3 DNA is TGTGCCAGCAGCCCTATATCCGGAGGAGTAGGATCACCCCTCCACTTT. It translates to CASSPISGGVGSPLHF. V usage is TRBV9 and J usage is TRBJ1-6; D call uncertain. CDR3 length: 16 residues. The germline V and J ends were trimmed by 4 bases and 10 bases, with 21 bases remaining between them. CDR1 SGDLS and CDR2 YYNGEE come from the germline V gene.

This chain links TRBV6-1 with TRBJ2-1, with D tentatively TRBD2 (6 bases). Trimming removed 6 bases at V and 8 bases at J, with 14 bases between. This CDR3 has 13 amino acids. Germline CDR1 MNHNS, CDR2 SASEGT. The CDR3 DNA is TGTGCCAGCAGGCTACCGGGGGTCGATGAGCAGTTCTTC. This sequence encodes CASRLPGVDEQFF.

V gene TRBV20-1 combines with J gene TRBJ2-3, with a weak D call TRBD1 (6 bases). Germline loops: CDR1 DFQATT, CDR2 SNEGSKA (reference sequence). V lost 3 bases and J lost 6, with 16 bases in between. The length of the CDR3 is 14 residues. The CDR3 loop reads CSASVGQSRDTQYF. The CDR3 DNA follows: TGCAGTGCTAGCGTGGGACAATCGAGGGATACGCAGTATTTT.

This clonotype was detected only a few times. The rearrangement joins TRBV5-1 to TRBJ2-1; TRBD2 matches at 8 bases. This CDR3 spans 14 amino acids. J gave up 4 bases and V 5 bases, and 5 bases lay outside the gene matches. Germline V gene data show CDR1 as SGHRS and CDR2 as YFSETQ. The CDR3 loop reads CASSASGPYNEQFF. The CDR3 DNA reads TGCGCCAGCAGTGCTAGCGGGCCATACAATGAGCAGTTCTTC.

A few counts support this clonotype. The chain employs TRBV20-1 and TRBJ2-1; D uncertain. This CDR3 spans 16 amino acids. Trimming took off 5 bases at V and 2 bases at J, with 19 bases between the two ends. Germline CDR1 DFQATT, CDR2 SNEGSKA (reference sequence). Here the CDR3 DNA reads TGCAGTGCTCACCCGCGAAGTGGTCGGACCTACAATGAGCAGTTCTTC. Its protein product is CSAHPRSGRTYNEQFF.

This clonotype has more than one count but fewer than ten. The genes are TRBV7-2 and TRBJ2-7; D not certain. The CDR3 loop spans 14 amino acids. V dropped 1 base and J dropped 5 bases, with 12 bases sitting between them. Germline V lookup: CDR1 SGHTA, CDR2 FQGNSA. The CDR3 sequence: CASSLDTPINEQYF. The CDR3 DNA is TGTGCCAGCAGCTTAGACACCCCAATTAACGAGCAGTACTTC.

The V gene is TRBV7-6, the J gene TRBJ1-4; 9 nucleotides align to TRBD1. Germline lookup yields CDR1 SGHVS and CDR2 FNYEAQ. The CDR3 is 14 amino acids. Unmatched junction bases numbered 5, after V lost 5 bases and J lost 7 bases. The CDR3: CASSTGTGLEKLFF. The CDR3 DNA is TGTGCCAGCAGCACCGGGACAGGGCTTGAAAAACTGTTTTTT.

This clonotype was counted ten times or more. This chain links TRBV7-9 with TRBJ2-1; 8 nucleotides match TRBD1. V lost 1 base to trimming and J lost 15 bases; unmatched junction nucleotides: 8. The V gene's germline CDR1 is SEHNR and CDR2 FQNEAQ (reference sequence). The CDR3 runs to 13 residues. This CDR3 reads CASSLDHTGGTFF. The CDR3 DNA reads TGTGCCAGCAGCTTAGACCACACAGGGGGTACGTTCTTC. The variable domain in full, completed from reference TRBV7-9 and TRBJ2-1, reads DTGVSQNPRHKITKRGQNVTFRCDPISEHNRLYWYRQTLGQGPEFLTYFQNEAQLEKSRLLSDRFSAERPKGSFSTLEIQRTEQGDSAMYLCASSLDHTGGTFFGPGTRLTVL.

The chain recombines TRBV6-5 with TRBJ1-4; D may be TRBD1 (5 bases). V lost 0 bases and J lost 0, with 5 bases in between. The CDR3 is 15 residues long. Germline V gives CDR1 MNHEY, CDR2 SVGAGI. Here the CDR3 reads CASSYSTATNEKLFF. The CDR3 DNA follows: TGTGCCAGCAGTTACTCGACAGCAACTAATGAAAAACTGTTTTTT.

The V call is TRBV4-3, the J call TRBJ2-7; 12 bases line up with TRBD2. The CDR3 runs to 17 residues. The germline CDR1 and CDR2 sequences are LGHNA and YSLEER. V was clipped by 1 base and J by 2 bases; unmatched bases: 6. For the CDR3, the DNA is TGCGCCAGCAGCCAAGCTAGCTCTAGCGGGAGGGCCTACGAGCAGTACTTC. Residues: CASSQASSSGRAYEQYF.

The gene calls are TRBV12-3 or TRBV12-4 and TRBJ1-5; D might be TRBD1 (5 bases). This CDR3 comprises 16 residues. V was shortened by 5 bases and J by 6 bases, with 20 bases between the two germline ends. This CDR3 reads CASSPKGRGPVQPQHF. CDR3 in DNA: TGTGCCAGCAGTCCCAAGGGACGTGGACCAGTTCAGCCCCAGCATTTT.

J is TRBJ1-5 and V is TRBV6-1, with TRBD1 matching 7 bases. The germline V gene encodes CDR1 MNHNS and CDR2 SASEGT. Trimming took 10 bases from V and 2 from J; bases not matched to a gene: 8. This CDR3 region has 14 residues. The DNA of the CDR3 is TGTGCCAAATCTGACAGGGTCGGCAATCAGCCCCAGCATTTT. Translated: CAKSDRVGNQPQHF.